The following is a T cell receptor beta chain sequence with its context. What it binds is unknown. The data originate from a study of radiotherapy plus CTLA-4 blockade in lung cancer. Study-wide background: With 31% of patients having disease control, objective responses were seen in roughly 19%.

Focal radiation plus CTLA-4 blockade with ipilimumab was given to patients with chemo-refractory metastatic non-small-cell lung cancer. Repertoires were generated with immunoSEQ multiplex PCR, while TCRdb's copy carries only in-frame clones and drops some. Among about 80,000 clones listed, more than 60% were seen once. Per germline, CDR1 SNHLY and CDR2 FYNNEI. The V end lost 0 bases, the J end lost 6 bases, and 17 bases lay between the germline ends. The CDR3 has 17 amino acids. The study's findings and limits: Peripheral blood showed expansion of tumor-derived TCR clones after radiotherapy and ipilimumab. Reports state that early shifts in blood T cell clones, with interferon-beta, best predicted response.

The specimen comprised peripheral blood, sampled from a patient treated with radiotherapy plus ipilimumab. The sequence came from a human donor with non-small cell lung cancer whose response to radiotherapy plus ipilimumab could not be evaluated. Some clones in this sample may be carry-over from other donors' samples. This chain uses TRBV2 with TRBJ2-2; D unclear. For the CDR3, the DNA is TGTGCCAGCAGTGAAGCGGGCAGCCAGGTGAAGGCCGGGGAGCTGTTTTTT. Its protein is CASSEAGSQVKAGELFF.